This T cell receptor beta chain was recorded in a study of T cells in Graves' hyperthyroidism and ophthalmopathy. From RNA transcripts, TCR beta CDR3 regions were amplified. Initially, a first-round RT-PCR of the TCR CDR3 employed the HTBI primer set. TCRdb reprocessed the multiplex PCR reads via MiXCR and lists one record per CDR3 protein. Of 490,000 or so distinct CDR3 sequences listed, 22% are singletons. Germline assignment: CDR1 WNHNN and CDR2 SYGVQD (reference sequence). The ends lost 1 base at V and 4 bases at J; junction bases unmatched: 11. The CDR3 has 18 amino acids. This clonotype turned up a few times. The antigen is not known. Study-wide findings and caveats: Ophthalmopathy was predicted by the model a median of 6.5 months ahead of onset.

The sample consisted of blood. The rearrangement links TRBV10-1 to TRBJ2-3; 10 nucleotides line up with TRBD2. This TCR was sampled from a woman between 65 and 79 years old with Graves' ophthalmopathy. CDR3 amino acids: CASSEFPVASGSSDTQYF. For the CDR3, the DNA is TGCGCCAGCAGTGAGTTCCCCGTGGCTAGCGGGAGCTCAGATACGCAGTATTTT.